This T cell receptor beta chain came from a study of CD8 T cell repertoires and HIV-1 epitope variants. About the research overall: Epitopes were three Gag families plus Nef HW9 and YT9.

The CDR3 is 13 amino acids. Trimming removed 1 base at V and 5 bases at J, with 6 bases between. Germline loops: CDR1 LGHNA, CDR2 YNFKEQ. In its sample, this clone was seen a few times. Its antigen is unidentified. Repertoires were generated with immunoSEQ multiplex PCR, while TCRdb's copy carries only in-frame clones and drops some. The sample carries 4,500 to 6,000 clones, about 67% recorded once. The source material was cultured CD8+ T cells derived from PBMCs. The origin of this receptor is a male donor with HIV. This chain connects TRBV4-2 to TRBJ2-1, with unresolved D. CDR3 residues: CASSQVAHNEQFF. DNA for the CDR3: TGTGCCAGCAGCCAAGTGGCCCACAATGAGCAGTTCTTC.